The clone carrying this TCR beta chain was recorded many times. This record comes from a study of human T cells and chemical hapten exposure. The wider study: Alopecia areata, totalis or universalis affected patients who were mostly female.

TCRdb re-called the RACE reads with MiXCR, one entry per CDR3 protein. The table lists 380,000 or so distinct CDR3 sequences, about 5.4% of them singletons, with roughly 8.2% in the top ten. Germline V gene sequence: CDR1 SGDLS, CDR2 YYNGEE. CDR3 size: 17 residues. After removal of 4 bases from V and 0 bases from J, the junction contained 13 bases not matched to a gene. Noted time point: pre-sensitization, week 0. Treatment defined: therapeutic diphenylcyclopropenone sensitization with weekly scalp DPC. Patients had alopecia, were aged 18 to 70, and were not pregnant. The sequence was obtained from a woman aged 18-29 years with alopecia areata. Some clones in this sample may be carry-over from other donors' samples. The rearrangement joins TRBV9 to TRBJ2-7; 7 bases line up with TRBD1. The material sequenced was whole blood, taken in connection with sensitization to the hapten diphenylcyclopropenone (DPC). The CDR3 region is CASSPRGGLSTSYEQYF. CDR3 nucleotides: TGTGCCAGCAGCCCCCGAGGGGGCCTATCAACCTCCTACGAGCAGTACTTC.